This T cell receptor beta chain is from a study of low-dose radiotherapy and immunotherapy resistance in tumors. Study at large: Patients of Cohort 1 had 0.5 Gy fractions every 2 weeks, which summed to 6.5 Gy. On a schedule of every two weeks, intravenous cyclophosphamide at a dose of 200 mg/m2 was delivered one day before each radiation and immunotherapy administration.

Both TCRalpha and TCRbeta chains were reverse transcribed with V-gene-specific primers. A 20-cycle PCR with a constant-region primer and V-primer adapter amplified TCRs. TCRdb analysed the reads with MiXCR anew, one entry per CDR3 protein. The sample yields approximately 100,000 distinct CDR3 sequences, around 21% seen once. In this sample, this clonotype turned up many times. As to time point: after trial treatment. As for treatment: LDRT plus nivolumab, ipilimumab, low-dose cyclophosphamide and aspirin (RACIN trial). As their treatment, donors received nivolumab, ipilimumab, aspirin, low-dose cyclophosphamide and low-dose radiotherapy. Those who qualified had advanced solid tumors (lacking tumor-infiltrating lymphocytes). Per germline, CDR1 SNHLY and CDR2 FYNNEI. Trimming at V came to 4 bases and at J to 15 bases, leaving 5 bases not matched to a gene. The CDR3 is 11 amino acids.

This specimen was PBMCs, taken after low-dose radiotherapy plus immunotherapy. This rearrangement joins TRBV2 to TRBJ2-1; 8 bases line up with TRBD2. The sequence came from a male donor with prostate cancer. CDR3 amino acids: CASSAGGALFF. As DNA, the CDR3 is TGTGCCAGCAGTGCGGGAGGGGCTCTGTTCTTC.